The subject of this entry is one T cell receptor (beta chain). Per germline, CDR1 MDHEN and CDR2 SYDVKM. V was clipped by 6 bases and J by 4 bases; unmatched bases: 9. The length of the CDR3 is 15 residues. The sample is drawn from a study of beta chain features in type 1 diabetes. Expressed TCRB transcripts were sequenced, since all the RNA that had been isolated was reverse transcribed. TCRdb's table, derived via immunoSEQ multiplex PCR, lists solely in-frame clones and lacks some. In the table there are some 900,000 clones, 15% to 20% of which are singletons. This sequence originates from a woman aged 18-29 years in good health. V is TRBV28 and J is TRBJ1-5; 7 bases align to TRBD1. Sequenced material: naive CD4+ T cells from blood. This chain's CDR3 is CASSYGQAGNQPQHF. Here the CDR3 DNA reads TGTGCCAGCAGCTATGGACAGGCGGGAAATCAGCCCCAGCATTTT. The variable domain in full, completed from reference TRBV28 and TRBJ1-5, reads DVKVTQSSRYLVKRTGEKVFLECVQDMDHENMFWYRQDPGLGLRLIYFSYDVKMKEKGDIPEGYSVSREKKERFSLILESASTNQTSMYLCASSYGQAGNQPQHFGDGTRLSIL.